This T cell receptor beta chain was identified in a study of response to subunit inactivated influenza vaccine. Between the trimmed V and J ends, which lost 5 bases and 1 base, there was a span of 11 bases. This CDR3 spans 14 amino acids. Germline V gene lookup returns CDR1 SEHNR and CDR2 FQNEAQ (reference sequence). TCRdb processed the RT-PCR reads anew with MiXCR; each CDR3 protein has one entry. The sample yields 500,000 to 550,000 distinct CDR3 sequences, less than 8% seen once. The rearrangement joins TRBV7-9 to TRBJ1-1; D gene unclear. Sample: PBMCs from blood, taken roughly 24 months after vaccination. The TCR comes from a man aged 45 to 70 who received an inactivated influenza vaccine. The CDR3 here is CASSREGENTEAFF. CDR3 nucleotide sequence: TGTGCCAGCAGCCGGGAGGGTGAGAACACTGAAGCTTTCTTT.